This is a list of T cell receptor beta chains from one sample in a study of blood T cell repertoires in COVID-19. The table came from immunoSEQ multiplex PCR; TCRdb's copy has only in-frame clones and leaves some out. The data hold about 220,000 clones, with about 85% observed a single time. The sample taken for sequencing was PBMCs or T cells enriched from blood (not recorded which). The source is a woman under 40 who had recovered from COVID-19. Each CDR3 is given with its conserved first and last residue. A D gene is named only where the DNA matches it firmly. The size entry is marked missing in some rows and otherwise reads once, few, many or a size class.

J: TRBJ1-1; length: 15; D: NA; V: TRBV6-6; size: NA; CDR3: CASSYEGGRNTEAFF; DNA: TGTGCCAGCAGTTATGAGGGGGGGAGGAACACTGAAGCTTTCTTT
J: TRBJ1-4; length: 14; D: NA; V: TRBV19; size: NA; CDR3: CASSVRVTGEKLFF; DNA: TGTGCCAGTAGTGTCAGGGTGACTGGTGAAAAACTGTTTTTT
J: TRBJ1-2; length: 14; D: NA; V: TRBV29-1; size: NA; CDR3: CSVVWPPDSYGYTF; DNA: TGCAGCGTTGTATGGCCACCCGACAGCTATGGCTACACCTTC
J: TRBJ1-6; length: 18; D: TRBD1; V: TRBV25-1; size: few; CDR3: CASSPTGGLRSYNSPLHF; DNA: TGTGCCAGCAGCCCAACAGGGGGCCTGCGCTCCTATAATTCACCCCTCCACTTT
J: TRBJ2-2; length: 16; D: TRBD2; V: TRBV5-1; size: NA; CDR3: CASSLAPGLETGELFF; DNA: TGCGCCAGCAGCTTGGCCCCGGGACTAGAAACCGGGGAGCTGTTTTTT
J: TRBJ1-3; length: 17; D: TRBD1; V: TRBV4-2; size: once; CDR3: CASRELQGAGSGNTIYF; DNA: TGTGCCAGCAGAGAACTACAGGGGGCCGGGTCTGGAAACACCATATATTTT
J: TRBJ2-7; length: 13; D: NA; V: TRBV11-3; size: once; CDR3: CASSSSDSYEQYF; DNA: TGTGCCAGCAGCTCGTCCGACAGTTACGAGCAGTACTTC
J: TRBJ2-7; length: 14; D: TRBD2; V: TRBV7-9; size: few; CDR3: CASSFLAGGNEQYF; DNA: TGTGCCAGCAGCTTCCTAGCGGGGGGCAACGAGCAGTACTTC
J: TRBJ1-2; length: 13; D: NA; V: TRBV7-6; size: NA; CDR3: CASSLARLRGYTF; DNA: TGTGCCAGCAGCTTAGCCAGGCTCCGGGGCTACACCTTC
J: TRBJ1-6; length: 13; D: TRBD1; V: TRBV6-5; size: NA; CDR3: CASARTGISPLHF; DNA: TGTGCCAGCGCCCGGACAGGGATTTCACCCCTCCACTTT
J: TRBJ2-5; length: 15; D: TRBD2; V: TRBV14; size: NA; CDR3: CASSQELAGGPAQYF; DNA: TGTGCCAGCAGCCAAGAGCTAGCGGGGGGGCCAGCTCAGTACTTC
J: TRBJ2-3; length: 17; D: TRBD2; V: TRBV5-1; size: NA; CDR3: CASSLKIAGGRVRGQYF; DNA: TGCGCCAGCAGCTTGAAGATAGCGGGGGGGCGGGTCCGAGGGCAGTATTTT
J: TRBJ2-1; length: 14; D: TRBD1; V: TRBV6-5; size: NA; CDR3: CASGDRGLASEQFF; DNA: TGTGCCAGCGGCGACAGGGGGCTGGCGAGTGAGCAGTTCTTC
J: TRBJ2-7; length: 16; D: NA; V: TRBV5-1; size: once; CDR3: CASSRGGTRMTYEQYF; DNA: TGCGCCAGCAGCAGGGGAGGGACACGAATGACCTACGAGCAGTACTTC
J: TRBJ2-1; length: 16; D: NA; V: TRBV21-1; size: few; CDR3: CASSKAERGGHNEQFF; DNA: TGTGCCAGCAGCAAAGCGGAGCGGGGGGGCCACAATGAGCAGTTCTTC
J: TRBJ2-7; length: 15; D: NA; V: TRBV6-2/TRBV6-3; size: NA; CDR3: CASSSPGEHAYEQYF; DNA: TGTGCCAGCAGTTCCCCCGGGGAGCACGCCTACGAGCAGTACTTC
J: TRBJ2-3; length: 15; D: TRBD2; V: TRBV19; size: NA; CDR3: CASRLAGGFTDTQYF; DNA: TGTGCCAGTCGACTAGCGGGGGGCTTCACAGATACGCAGTATTTT
J: TRBJ1-1; length: 16; D: TRBD1; V: TRBV27; size: few; CDR3: CASSRGTGKLLTEAFF; DNA: TGTGCCAGCAGTCGCGGGACAGGGAAACTCCTAACTGAAGCTTTCTTT